Following are 24 T cell receptor beta chains from one sample sequenced in a study of OX40 agonist ivuxolimab in advanced cancers. The table came from immunoSEQ multiplex PCR; TCRdb's copy has only in-frame clones and leaves some out. This table holds 20,000 to 25,000 clones, approximately 80% found once. The material sequenced was CD4+ or CD8+ T cells sorted from blood, taken in a trial of the OX40 agonist ivuxolimab. These receptors all come from an adult with an advanced solid tumor such as melanoma, head and neck, liver or kidney cancer.

The rearrangement links TRBV4-3 to TRBJ2-1, with 10 bases lining up with TRBD2. This CDR3 comprises 17 residues. CDR1 is LGHNA and CDR2 is YSLEER in the germline V gene. V dropped 0 bases and J dropped 2; count of bases not matched to a gene: 4. The CDR3 bases are TGCGCCAGCAGCCAAGATCTGAGCGGGGGGGCCTACAATGAGCAGTTCTTC. This encodes CASSQDLSGGAYNEQFF.

The CDR3 protein is CASSITGVTDTQYF. In nucleotides, the CDR3 is TGTGCCAGCAGCATCACGGGGGTCACAGATACGCAGTATTTT. The J gene is TRBJ2-3, the V gene TRBV27; perhaps TRBD2 as D (6 bases). The germline CDR1 and CDR2 sequences are MNHEY and SMNVEV (reference sequence). The germline V and J ends were trimmed by 6 bases and 2 bases, with 12 bases remaining between them. The CDR3 has 14 amino acids.

This chain's CDR3 is CASSFQQGYEQYF. The DNA for the CDR3 is TGTGCCAGCAGCTTCCAGCAGGGCTACGAGCAGTACTTC. V usage is TRBV11-2 and J usage is TRBJ2-7; D might be TRBD1 (5 bases). The CDR3 contains 13 residues. V lost 3 bases and J lost 3, with 9 bases in between. The V gene's germline CDR1 is SGHAT and CDR2 FQNNGV. The whole variable domain, filled in from reference TRBV11-2 and TRBJ2-7, reads EAGVAQSPRYKIIEKRQSVAFWCNPISGHATLYWYQQILGQGPKLLIQFQNNGVVDDSQLPKDRFSAERLKGVDSTLKIQPAKLEDSAVYLCASSFQQGYEQYFGPGTRLTVT.

The chain employs TRBV5-4 and TRBJ2-5; a weak D match, TRBD1 (7 bases). Trimming pared 3 bases from V and 1 base from J, leaving 16 bases between. CDR1 is SGHNT, CDR2 YYREEE, per germline (reference sequence). CDR3 length: 16 amino acids. CDR3 DNA sequence: TGTGCCAGCAGCTGGGGTCTCAGGGGGGCCCAAGAGACCCAGTACTTC. It is translated as CASSWGLRGAQETQYF. Full variable domain (rest looked up from reference TRBV5-4 and TRBJ2-5): ETGVTQSPTHLIKTRGQQVTLRCSSQSGHNTVSWYQQALGQGPQFIFQYYREEENGRGNFPPRFSGLQFPNYSSELNVNALELDDSALYLCASSWGLRGAQETQYFGPGTRLLVL.

This sequence joins TRBV7-9 and TRBJ1-1, with D unclear. There are 12 residues in the CDR3. V lost 5 bases, J lost 3 bases, and 7 bases lay in between. Germline CDR1 SEHNR, CDR2 FQNEAQ (reference sequence). CDR3 sequence reads: CASSPGDTEAFF. The DNA for the CDR3 is TGTGCCAGCAGCCCTGGGGACACTGAAGCTTTCTTT.

This rearrangement joins TRBV5-4 to TRBJ1-2; 12 bases match TRBD1. Germline loops: CDR1 SGHNT, CDR2 YYREEE (reference sequence). CDR3 length equals 15 residues. After removal of 5 bases from V and 4 bases from J, the junction contained 6 bases not matched to a gene. The CDR3 loop is CASRGGQGAVYGYTF. The CDR3 bases are TGTGCCAGCAGGGGGGGACAGGGGGCAGTCTATGGCTACACCTTC. Filled out from reference TRBV5-4 and TRBJ1-2, the complete variable domain reads ETGVTQSPTHLIKTRGQQVTLRCSSQSGHNTVSWYQQALGQGPQFIFQYYREEENGRGNFPPRFSGLQFPNYSSELNVNALELDDSALYLCASRGGQGAVYGYTFGSGTRLTVV.

V usage is TRBV7-2 and J usage is TRBJ2-7; possibly TRBD2 for D (7 bases). This CDR3 spans 15 amino acids. V was clipped by 5 bases and J by 3 bases, with 17 bases between them. CDR1 SGHTA and CDR2 FQGNSA come from the germline V gene. DNA for the CDR3: TGTGCCAGCAGCCCCGGGGGGCAGGAGAACTACGAGCAGTACTTC. This encodes CASSPGGQENYEQYF.

The rearrangement uses TRBV9 and TRBJ1-2; D uncertain. The CDR3 is made up of 12 amino acids. Germline V gene sequence: CDR1 SGDLS, CDR2 YYNGEE. V lost 0 bases to trimming and J lost 10 bases, with 10 bases between them. The CDR3 spells CASSVDLRFYTF. The CDR3 nucleotides read TGTGCCAGCAGCGTAGATCTGAGATTCTACACCTTC. The full variable domain, with the rest looked up from reference TRBV9 and TRBJ1-2, is DSGVTQTPKHLITATGQRVTLRCSPRSGDLSVYWYQQSLDQGLQFLIQYYNGEERAKGNILERFSAQQFPDLHSELNLSSLELGDSALYFCASSVDLRFYTFGSGTRLTVV.

The rearrangement links TRBV4-3 to TRBJ1-4, with TRBD1 identical over 8 bases. The CDR3 contains 14 residues. Per germline, CDR1 LGHNA and CDR2 YSLEER. V shed 7 bases and J 4 bases; nucleotides not matched to a gene: 5. The CDR3 sequence is CASTKDRVNEKLFF. CDR3 DNA sequence: TGCGCCAGCACCAAGGACAGGGTTAATGAAAAACTGTTTTTT.

This clone was seen only a few times. This chain connects TRBV15 to TRBJ1-2, with TRBD1 as a possible D gene (6 bases). Trimming took off 5 bases at V and 4 bases at J, with 14 bases between the two ends. Germline V CDR1 and CDR2: LNHNV, YYDKDF (reference sequence). The CDR3 runs to 14 residues. The CDR3 nucleotides are TGTGCCACCAGCCCCCGCGGACAGACCTATGGCTACACCTTC. As protein: CATSPRGQTYGYTF.

This clone appeared a few times. V usage is TRBV4-2 and J usage is TRBJ2-7; D remains ambiguous. The CDR3 consists of 15 residues. Germline V gene data show CDR1 as LGHNA and CDR2 as YNFKEQ. Between the trimmed V and J ends, which lost 0 bases and 3 bases, there was a span of 12 bases. CDR3 sequence: CASSQELNSLYEQYF. CDR3 coding DNA: TGTGCCAGCAGCCAAGAGTTGAACAGTCTCTACGAGCAGTACTTC.

The chain carries TRBV13 and TRBJ2-1; D tentatively fits TRBD1 or TRBD2 (5 bases each). This CDR3 has 16 amino acids. Germline CDR1 PRHDT, CDR2 FYEKMQ (reference sequence). The V end lost 5 bases, the J end lost 4 bases, and 18 bases lay between the germline ends. CDR3 amino acids: CASSLQRWDQYNEQFF. The CDR3 coding sequence is TGTGCCAGCAGCCTCCAAAGGTGGGACCAATACAATGAGCAGTTCTTC.

This clone was found a few times. This chain connects TRBV7-9 to TRBJ1-6; 8 nucleotides align to TRBD1. Germline trimming cut 0 bases from V and 13 bases from J; bases unmatched to any gene: 11. CDR1 SEHNR and CDR2 FQNEAQ come from the germline V gene (reference sequence). This CDR3 spans 16 amino acids. CDR3 sequence reads: CASSLARVQGAAPLHF. CDR3 DNA: TGTGCCAGCAGCTTAGCGCGGGTGCAGGGGGCGGCGCCCCTCCACTTT. The full variable domain, with the rest looked up from reference TRBV7-9 and TRBJ1-6, is DTGVSQNPRHKITKRGQNVTFRCDPISEHNRLYWYRQTLGQGPEFLTYFQNEAQLEKSRLLSDRFSAERPKGSFSTLEIQRTEQGDSAMYLCASSLARVQGAAPLHFGNGTRLTVT.

The V and J genes are TRBV2 and TRBJ1-1; unclear D gene. V was cut by 6 bases and J by 7 bases, with 6 bases left in between. Germline CDR1 is SNHLY and CDR2 is FYNNEI. This CDR3 comprises 10 residues. The CDR3 sequence: CASRGNEAFF. Here the CDR3 DNA reads TGTGCCAGCAGGGGTAATGAAGCTTTCTTT.

V gene TRBV6-1 combines with J gene TRBJ2-3; 9 bases fit TRBD1. Germline values: CDR1 MNHNS, CDR2 SASEGT. Trimming at V came to 2 bases and at J to 4 bases, leaving 10 bases not matched to a gene. CDR3 length equals 17 residues. For the CDR3, the DNA is TGTGCCAGCAGTGAACCATCCTGGACAGGGGTTGCAGATACGCAGTATTTT. Encoded protein: CASSEPSWTGVADTQYF.

This rearrangement joins TRBV12-1 to TRBJ2-5; no check of the table's D call, TRBD2, against the DNA was made. TRBV12-1 is termed a pseudogene. This CDR3 contains 13 residues. CDR3: CASSSRGEETQYF. The CDR3 DNA follows: TGTGCCAGCAGCTCCCGGGGGGAAGAGACCCAGTACTTC.

This chain uses TRBV6-6 with TRBJ1-1; D gene ambiguous. In germline, CDR1 is MNHNY, CDR2 SVGAGI (reference sequence). Trimming shortened V by 0 bases and J by 5 bases, and 7 bases separated the two germline ends. The CDR3 has 13 amino acids. In DNA, the CDR3 is TGTGCCAGCAGTTACTCGGAAATTACTGAAGCTTTCTTT. This codes for CASSYSEITEAFF.

The chain combines TRBV19 with TRBJ1-1, with a weak D call TRBD1 (6 bases). With 3 bases removed from V and 4 bases from J, the gap between germline ends came to 18 bases. The CDR3 runs to 16 residues. The germline V gene encodes CDR1 LNHDA and CDR2 SQIVND (reference sequence). The CDR3 sequence: CASSIPREGGLTEAFF. Here the CDR3 DNA reads TGTGCCAGTAGTATTCCCCGGGAGGGGGGGCTCACTGAAGCTTTCTTT. Full variable domain (rest looked up from reference TRBV19 and TRBJ1-1): DGGITQSPKYLFRKEGQNVTLSCEQNLNHDAMYWYRQDPGQGLRLIYYSQIVNDFQKGDIAEGYSVSREKKESFPLTVTSAQKNPTAFYLCASSIPREGGLTEAFFGQGTRLTVV.

The genes are TRBV6-5 and TRBJ2-2, with TRBD1 identical over 9 bases. Germline V gives CDR1 MNHEY, CDR2 SVGAGI. V dropped 6 bases and J dropped 3; count of bases not matched to a gene: 5. The CDR3 is 15 residues long. CDR3 residues: CASSPWTGDTGELFF. The CDR3 nucleotides are TGTGCCAGCAGCCCCTGGACAGGGGACACCGGGGAGCTGTTTTTT.

A few counts support this clone. V and J are TRBV10-3 and TRBJ2-3; 11 bases match TRBD2. Germline CDR1 and CDR2: ENHRY and SYGVKD. This CDR3 spans 14 amino acids. V lost 10 bases to trimming and J lost 6 bases; unmatched junction nucleotides: 9. The CDR3 spells CATYSGGAGDTQYF. In DNA, the CDR3 is TGTGCCACGTATAGCGGGGGGGCCGGGGATACGCAGTATTTT.

The V call is TRBV4-3, the J call TRBJ2-1, with 8 bases aligning to TRBD2. CDR1 is LGHNA, CDR2 YSLEER, per germline. Trimming at V came to 0 bases and at J to 8 bases, leaving 9 bases not matched to a gene. CDR3 size: 16 residues. CDR3 sequence reads: CASSQEGRGGLDEQFF. In DNA form, the CDR3 reads TGCGCCAGCAGCCAAGAGGGACGGGGGGGCCTGGATGAGCAGTTCTTC.

This clone was counted only a few times. The chain employs TRBV30 and TRBJ1-1; no definite D call. Trimming took off 2 bases at V and 2 bases at J, with 6 bases between the two ends. Germline V CDR1 and CDR2: GTSNPN, SVGIG (reference sequence). This CDR3 contains 12 residues. CDR3 sequence reads: CAWSLINTEAFF. CDR3 nucleotides: TGTGCCTGGAGTTTAATAAACACTGAAGCTTTCTTT. Full variable domain (outside the CDR3, taken from reference TRBV30 and TRBJ1-1): SQTIHQWPATLVQPVGSPLSLECTVEGTSNPNLYWYRQAAGRGLQLLFYSVGIGQISSEVPQNLSASRPQDRQFILSSKKLLLSDSGFYLCAWSLINTEAFFGQGTRLTVV.

The CDR3 region has the DNA TGTGCCATCGGAGGCCGGGACACCCCGGCCATGAACACTGAAGCTTTCTTT. Translated: CAIGGRDTPAMNTEAFF. The chain couples TRBV10-3 to TRBJ1-1; D perhaps matches TRBD1 (6 bases). V dropped 8 bases and J dropped 0 bases, with 22 bases sitting between them. CDR1 is ENHRY and CDR2 is SYGVKD in the germline V gene. There are 17 residues in the CDR3.

J is TRBJ2-7 and V is TRBV4-2, with 10 bases fitting TRBD1. J was trimmed by 5 bases and V by 0 bases; bases with no gene match: 4. Germline CDR1 LGHNA, CDR2 YNFKEQ. CDR3 length: 15 residues. The CDR3 reads CASSQEGQGLDEQYF. For the CDR3, the DNA is TGTGCCAGCAGCCAAGAGGGACAGGGGCTGGACGAGCAGTACTTC.